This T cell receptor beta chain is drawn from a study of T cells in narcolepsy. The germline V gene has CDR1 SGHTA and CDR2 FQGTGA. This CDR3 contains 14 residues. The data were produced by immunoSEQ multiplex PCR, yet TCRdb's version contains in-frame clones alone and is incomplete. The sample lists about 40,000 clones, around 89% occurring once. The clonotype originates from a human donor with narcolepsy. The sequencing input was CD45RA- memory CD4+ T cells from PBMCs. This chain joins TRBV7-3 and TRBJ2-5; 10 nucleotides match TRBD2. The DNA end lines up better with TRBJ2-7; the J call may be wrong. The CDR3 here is CASSSASGSYEQYF. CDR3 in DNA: TGTGCCAGCAGCTCTGCTAGCGGGAGCTACGAGCAGTACTTC.